A selection of T cell receptor beta chains follows, all from one sample in a study of cytomegalovirus exposure and HLA in healthy donors. TCRdb's table, derived via immunoSEQ multiplex PCR, lists solely in-frame clones and lacks some. The table includes about 110,000 clones, over 75% detected once. The sample was PBMCs. The receptor source for this set is a woman aged 30 to 39 in good health and CMV-seropositive. Each CDR3 is given with its conserved first and last residue. Fields, in order: J gene, V gene, D gene, clone size, CDR3 protein, CDR3 DNA. The D gene is left open where the match is weak. Not all rows give a size; the values are once, few, many and, for expanded clones, a class.

TRBJ2-1 | TRBV10-3 | TRBD2 | NA | CAISESTRGGGNEQFF | TGTGCCATCAGTGAGTCGACCCGGGGGGGAGGTAATGAGCAGTTCTTC
TRBJ1-4 | TRBV2 | NA | NA | CASYKGSNEKLFF | TGTGCCAGCTATAAAGGGAGTAATGAAAAACTGTTTTTT
TRBJ1-1 | TRBV6-1 | TRBD1 | NA | CATLRTGLFGAFF | TGTGCCACCCTGAGGACAGGGCTGTTTGGGGCTTTCTTT
TRBJ1-1 | TRBV6-5 | NA | NA | CASSSRPAVNTEAFF | TGTGCCAGCAGTTCACGGCCGGCGGTGAACACTGAAGCTTTCTTT
TRBJ1-3 | TRBV4-3 | NA | once | CASSRKLQLDWAGGNTIYF | TGCGCCAGCAGCCGAAAACTCCAGTTAGATTGGGCTGGCGGAAACACCATATATTTT
TRBJ2-1 | TRBV6-1 | NA | NA | CASSEEVAVSYNEQFF | TGTGCCAGCAGTGAAGAGGTAGCGGTCTCCTACAATGAGCAGTTCTTC
TRBJ1-4 | TRBV5-6 | NA | NA | CASSFGVGGDEKLFF | TGTGCCAGCAGCTTTGGGGTTGGAGGGGATGAAAAACTGTTTTTT
TRBJ2-1 | TRBV6-5 | TRBD1 | NA | CASRRTGGSEQFF | TGTGCCAGCAGACGGACAGGAGGTAGCGAGCAGTTCTTC
TRBJ2-1 | TRBV5-1 | TRBD1 | NA | CASSLLTGVNEQFF | TGCGCCAGCAGCTTGTTGACAGGGGTAAATGAGCAGTTCTTC
TRBJ1-2 | TRBV30 | NA | few | CAWSLDTGYGYTF | TGTGCCTGGAGCCTTGATACAGGCTATGGCTACACCTTC
TRBJ2-5 | TRBV11-3 | TRBD1 | NA | CASSLSDRGAQYF | TGTGCCAGCAGCTTATCGGACAGGGGAGCCCAGTACTTC
TRBJ2-3 | TRBV27 | TRBD2 | NA | CASSYLRGASTDTQYF | TGTGCCAGCAGTTACTTGCGGGGGGCAAGCACAGATACGCAGTATTTT
TRBJ2-3 | TRBV6-1 | TRBD1 | NA | CASSEKGQGDSDTQYF | TGTGCCAGCAGTGAAAAGGGACAGGGAGATTCAGATACGCAGTATTTT
TRBJ2-7 | TRBV28 | TRBD2 | NA | CASQPLAGGPYEQYF | TGTGCCAGTCAACCACTAGCGGGAGGCCCCTACGAGCAGTACTTC
TRBJ1-2 | TRBV19 | TRBD1 | once | CASSIMRTGKGYGYTF | TGTGCCAGTAGTATAATGAGGACAGGGAAAGGCTATGGCTACACCTTC
TRBJ1-3 | TRBV5-6 | TRBD1 | once | CASSPGTANTIYF | TGTGCCAGCAGTCCGGGGACAGCCAACACCATATATTTT
TRBJ1-4 | TRBV6-6 | NA | NA | CASSSPVF | TGTGCCAGCAGTTCCCCGGTATTT
TRBJ2-3 | TRBV2 | TRBD2 | NA | CASSEAPLSGGADTQYF | TGTGCCAGCAGTGAAGCCCCACTAAGCGGGGGGGCAGATACGCAGTATTTT
TRBJ1-2 | TRBV28 | NA | NA | CASSRGGADPNYGYTF | TGTGCCAGCAGCCGCGGAGGGGCCGATCCCAACTATGGCTACACCTTC
TRBJ2-5 | TRBV15 | NA | NA | CATSRDRRETQYF | TGTGCCACCAGCAGAGATCGTCGGGAGACCCAGTACTTC
TRBJ2-1 | TRBV27 | TRBD2 | NA | CASSLLGGPGNEQFF | TGTGCCAGCAGTTTATTGGGAGGGCCCGGCAATGAGCAGTTCTTC
TRBJ2-7 | TRBV7-6 | NA | NA | CASSSGPRNEQYF | TGTGCCAGCAGCTCAGGGCCTAGGAACGAGCAGTACTTC
TRBJ1-2 | TRBV7-2 | NA | NA | CASSLEGMRGGYTF | TGTGCCAGCAGCTTAGAAGGGATGCGAGGGGGCTACACCTTC
TRBJ1-1 | TRBV5-1 | NA | once | CASSLFSRGLDTEAFF | TGCGCCAGCAGCTTGTTTTCGCGGGGGTTAGACACTGAAGCTTTCTTT
TRBJ2-3 | TRBV7-9 | NA | NA | CASSLWAEGTQYF | TGTGCCAGCAGCTTATGGGCAGAAGGTACGCAGTATTTT
TRBJ1-6 | TRBV10-3 | NA | few | CAISERQGNSPLHF | TGTGCCATCAGTGAACGGCAGGGCAATTCACCCCTCCACTTT
TRBJ1-2 | TRBV28 | NA | NA | CASSSRGFSDGYTF | TGTGCCAGCAGTTCACGGGGGTTTAGTGATGGCTACACCTTC
TRBJ2-3 | TRBV9 | TRBD2 | NA | CASSVVGLAGVKDTQYF | TGTGCCAGCAGCGTAGTTGGGCTAGCGGGGGTTAAAGATACGCAGTATTTT
TRBJ1-3 | TRBV14 | NA | NA | CASSQGPPRRPGNTIYF | TGTGCCAGCAGCCAAGGCCCCCCGCGGAGGCCTGGAAACACCATATATTTT
TRBJ2-1 | TRBV27 | TRBD2 | NA | CASRVLAGVSNEQFF | TGTGCCAGCAGGGTGCTAGCGGGAGTAAGCAATGAGCAGTTCTTC
TRBJ2-1 | TRBV28 | TRBD2 | NA | CASSLSAATSGRTSQFF | TGTGCCAGCAGTTTATCGGCTGCGACTAGCGGGAGGACCTCGCAGTTCTTC
TRBJ1-1 | TRBV29-1 | NA | NA | CSVGLGVYTEAFF | TGCAGCGTTGGTTTAGGAGTCTACACTGAAGCTTTCTTT
TRBJ1-5 | TRBV6-6 | NA | NA | CASSYSTGLPQHF | TGTGCCAGCAGTTACTCAACAGGGTTGCCCCAGCATTTT
TRBJ2-7 | TRBV6-6 | NA | NA | CASSYKAFYEQYF | TGTGCCAGCAGTTACAAAGCCTTCTACGAGCAGTACTTC
TRBJ1-1 | TRBV18 | NA | NA | CASSLTGPPMNTEAFF | TGTGCCAGCTCACTGACAGGCCCGCCCATGAACACTGAAGCTTTCTTT
TRBJ1-1 | TRBV7-9 | TRBD1 | once | CVSSGDRVGFTEAFF | TGTGTCAGCAGCGGCGACAGGGTGGGATTCACTGAAGCTTTCTTT
TRBJ2-7 | TRBV7-6 | TRBD2 | NA | CASSLAGGPSYEQYF | TGTGCCAGCAGTCTAGCGGGAGGGCCTTCCTACGAGCAGTACTTC
TRBJ1-1 | TRBV2 | TRBD1 | NA | CASRYRGQNTEAFF | TGTGCCAGCAGATACAGGGGGCAGAACACTGAAGCTTTCTTT
TRBJ1-2 | TRBV7-9 | NA | once | CASSLDEGWKGYTF | TGTGCCAGCAGCTTAGATGAGGGTTGGAAGGGCTACACCTTC
TRBJ2-1 | TRBV18 | TRBD1 | NA | CASSRGTGPYNEQFF | TGTGCCAGCTCACGAGGGACAGGGCCGTACAATGAGCAGTTCTTC
TRBJ1-2 | TRBV2 | NA | NA | CASRVGVLYGYTF | TGTGCCAGCAGAGTAGGGGTTTTATATGGCTACACCTTC